These T cell receptor beta chains were read from a single sample in a study of T-cell reconstitution after alpha-beta-depleted transplantation in children. MiXCR, applied by TCRdb to the PCR reads, yields one record per CDR3 protein. The table has more than 550,000 distinct CDR3 sequences, 10% seen once. The source material was PBMCs from the stem cell graft donor, sampled from the stem cell graft. These TCRs come from a human donor who donated a stem cell graft to a child with acute myeloid leukemia. CDR3s include the opening cysteine and the closing phenylalanine or tryptophan. The D gene is left open where the match is weak. Only part of the rows carry a size: once, few, many, or a class if the clone is expanded.

d_call j_call clone_size v_call cdr3_nt cdr3_aa
TRBD1 TRBJ2-1 many TRBV29-1 TGCAGCGGTTCCGGGACAGGGAGCTCCTACAATGAGCAGTTCTTC CSGSGTGSSYNEQFF
TRBD2 TRBJ2-1 many TRBV5-6 TGTGCCAGCAGCTTCCGGCTAGCGGGAAATAATGAGCAGTTCTTC CASSFRLAGNNEQFF
TRBD2 TRBJ2-5 few TRBV28 TGTGCCAGCAGGATCCAACTAGCGGCCCCAGCAGAGACCCAGTACTTC CASRIQLAAPAETQYF
TRBD1 TRBJ2-5 NA TRBV7-2 TGTGCCAGCAGCCCTCGGACAGGGTGGAACCAAGAGACCCAGTACTTC CASSPRTGWNQETQYF
NA TRBJ2-7 many TRBV29-1 TGCAGCGTTGATTTTGGGGGCGTAGAGCAGTACTTC CSVDFGGVEQYF
TRBD2 TRBJ2-7 few TRBV7-9 TGTGCCAGCAGGTCACTAGCGGGAGAGAGTGAGCAGTACTTC CASRSLAGESEQYF
TRBD2 TRBJ2-3 NA TRBV7-3 TGTGCCAGCAGCTTAAGGGGCGGGAGCGGGACAGATACGCAGTATTTT CASSLRGGSGTDTQYF
NA TRBJ2-3 NA TRBV20-1 TGCAGTGCCAAGACGACTAGATGGGGCACAGATACGCAGTATTTT CSAKTTRWGTDTQYF
TRBD2 TRBJ2-3 many TRBV27 TGTGCCAGCAGTTTTTTACCGGGACTAGCGGACCCAAGGCGAGATACGCAGTATTTT CASSFLPGLADPRRDTQYF
NA TRBJ1-1 few TRBV7-2 TGTGCCAGCAAACAGGGACGGAACACTGAAGCTTTCTTT CASKQGRNTEAFF
NA TRBJ2-5 many TRBV3-1 TGTGCCAGCAGCCAAGCAAGTCTATTCCAAGAGACCCAGTACTTC CASSQASLFQETQYF
TRBD1 TRBJ1-1 few TRBV5-1 TGCGCCAGCAGCCCGGGACAGGGGGATGCCACTGAAGCTTTCTTT CASSPGQGDATEAFF
NA TRBJ2-5 NA TRBV27 TGTGCCAACAGTTTCATTAGGTCAGGCGTCTCAGGAAACTTGGAGACCCAGTACTTC CANSFIRSGVSGNLETQYF
TRBD2 TRBJ2-1 few TRBV7-7 TGTGCTAGCAGCTTAGCGGGAGGCCTCGGGAATGAGCAGTTCTTC CASSLAGGLGNEQFF
NA TRBJ2-7 many TRBV12-3/TRBV12-4 TGTGCCAGCAGTTTAGGCGTCATCTACGAGCAGTACTTC CASSLGVIYEQYF
NA TRBJ1-2 many TRBV7-9 TGTGCCAGCAGCTTAGTAACAGGGATGGCTGGCTACACCTTC CASSLVTGMAGYTF
TRBD1 TRBJ2-7 NA TRBV7-9 TGTGCCAGCAGCCCCATGACAGGGTATCCGCGCGAGCAGTACTTC CASSPMTGYPREQYF
TRBD2 TRBJ2-1 NA TRBV20-1 TGCAGTGCTAGGGCCCTAGCGGTATCCTACAATGAGCAGTTCTTC CSARALAVSYNEQFF
NA TRBJ2-1 few TRBV20-1 TGCAGTGCTAACGCGAGTCCCGGGGGCAATGAGCAGTTCTTC CSANASPGGNEQFF
TRBD1 TRBJ2-3 many TRBV28 TGTGCCAGCAGTATGGGACAGAGCACAGATACGCAGTATTTT CASSMGQSTDTQYF
TRBD2 TRBJ2-5 few TRBV9 TGTGCCAGCAGCGTAGGGACTAGCCTAGAGACCCAGTACTTC CASSVGTSLETQYF
TRBD2 TRBJ2-5 few TRBV29-1 TGCAGCGTCTGGCTAGCGGGAGAGACCCAGTACTTC CSVWLAGETQYF
TRBD2 TRBJ2-7 NA TRBV12-3/TRBV12-4 TGTGCCAGCATATCCGGGACTAGCGGGGGTAACGACGAGCAGTACTTC CASISGTSGGNDEQYF
NA TRBJ2-3 many TRBV20-1 TGCAGTGCTTCTCTTGCGCCCACAGATACGCAGTATTTT CSASLAPTDTQYF
TRBD2 TRBJ2-3 few TRBV18 TGTGCCAGCTCCAGCCTTAGCGGGAGCTCCACAGATACGCAGTATTTT CASSSLSGSSTDTQYF